Below, 7 T cell receptor beta chains from the same sample are listed, as sequenced in a study of somatic mutations in cytotoxic T cells in rheumatoid arthritis. The data were produced by immunoSEQ multiplex PCR, yet TCRdb's version contains in-frame clones alone and is incomplete. The sample gives fewer than 25,000 clones, about 77% of which show up once; around 11% is in the top ten. What was sequenced was CD8+ T cells sorted from blood. Receptors originate from an adult with rheumatoid arthritis.

This clone has a handful of counts. This chain uses TRBV19 with TRBJ2-2, with D maybe TRBD1 (6 bases). The CDR3 has 16 residues. V shed 1 base and J shed 5 bases, with 14 bases lying between them. In germline, CDR1 is LNHDA, CDR2 SQIVND (reference sequence). The CDR3 loop reads CASSIGRQGLTGELFF. Here the CDR3 DNA reads TGTGCCAGTAGTATAGGGCGGCAGGGGTTGACCGGGGAGCTGTTTTTT.

The chain carries TRBV5-1 and TRBJ1-2, with 10 bases identical to TRBD1. The CDR3 totals 16 residues. CDR1 and CDR2 from the germline V gene are SGHRS and YFSETQ. V gave up 3 bases and J gave up 4 bases; unmatched junction bases: 9. In nucleotides, the CDR3 is TGCGCCAGCAGCTACGGACAGGGGGAGCGCGGCTATGGCTACACCTTC. It translates to CASSYGQGERGYGYTF.

The chain is built from TRBV7-2 and TRBJ2-1; tentative D call: TRBD2 (6 bases). Trimming took 1 base from V and 0 from J, leaving 10 bases between them. This CDR3 is 16 amino acids long. The germline gives CDR1 SGHTA, CDR2 FQGNSA. The DNA for the CDR3 is TGTGCCAGCAGCTTAGTCCCTAGCGTCTCCTACAATGAGCAGTTCTTC. It encodes CASSLVPSVSYNEQFF. Full variable domain (remainder filled in from reference TRBV7-2 and TRBJ2-1): GAGVSQSPSNKVTEKGKDVELRCDPISGHTALYWYRQSLGQGLEFLIYFQGNSAPDKSGLPSDRFSAERTGGSVSTLTIQRTQQEDSAVYLCASSLVPSVSYNEQFFGPGTRLTVL.

This clone has more than one count but fewer than ten. The CDR3 DNA reads as TGCGCCAGCAGTCAATTGGACAAGGAGAACACTGAAGCTTTCTTT. Translated, it gives CASSQLDKENTEAFF. The rearrangement uses TRBV23-1 and TRBJ1-1, with D possibly TRBD1 on 5 matching bases. TRBV23-1 is sorted into the ORF group, with uncertain function. This CDR3 is built from 15 residues. V lost 1 base and J lost 1, with 10 bases in between.

The rearrangement links TRBV5-4 to TRBJ2-5; D is ambiguous. The CDR3 is 15 residues long. V lost 4 bases and J 1 base, leaving 14 bases between the germline ends. Germline-derived CDR1 and CDR2 are SGHNT and YYREEE (reference sequence). CDR3: CASSAHSQPQETQYF. Here the CDR3 DNA reads TGTGCCAGCAGCGCGCACTCTCAGCCCCAAGAGACCCAGTACTTC.

The genes are TRBV7-9 and TRBJ1-6, with unresolved D. CDR1 is SEHNR, CDR2 FQNEAQ, per germline (reference sequence). V lost 1 base, J lost 8 bases, and 9 bases lay in between. CDR3 length: 14 amino acids. CDR3 amino acids: CASSLGGIYSPLHF. The CDR3 DNA sequence: TGTGCCAGCAGCTTAGGCGGCATCTATTCACCCCTCCACTTT.

V and J are TRBV10-3 and TRBJ1-2; D possibly corresponds to TRBD1 (6 bases). In germline, CDR1 is ENHRY, CDR2 SYGVKD. This CDR3 has 17 residues. V was shortened by 0 bases and J by 2 bases, with 16 bases between the two germline ends. CDR3 DNA sequence: TGTGCCATCAGTGAGTCACAGGGCGTATTACTGAACTATGGCTACACCTTC. Residues: CAISESQGVLLNYGYTF.